These 25 T cell receptor beta chains share one sample of origin, sequenced in a study of T cell responses to AZD1222 COVID-19 vaccine. Sequencing used immunoSEQ multiplex PCR; TCRdb keeps in-frame clones, though not all of them. The table shows 120,000 to 150,000 clones, with 88% occurring only once. Material: peripheral blood, obtained 28 days after the second dose of the MenACWY control vaccine. These receptors all come from an adult who received the MenACWY meningococcal vaccine as a control.

V usage is TRBV6-4 and J usage is TRBJ1-5, with a weak D call TRBD1 (5 bases). V lost 1 base, J lost 7 bases, and 17 bases lay in between. The CDR3 is 16 amino acids. Germline lookup yields CDR1 MRHNA and CDR2 SNTAGT. CDR3 sequence reads: CASSDLDGQIKQPQHF. The CDR3 DNA sequence: TGTGCCAGCAGTGACTTAGACGGACAAATCAAGCAGCCCCAGCATTTT.

The chain links TRBV5-1 to TRBJ2-7; no clear D gene. Germline loops: CDR1 SGHRS, CDR2 YFSETQ. Trimming took off 4 bases at V and 2 bases at J, with 7 bases between the two ends. The CDR3 has 12 amino acids. CDR3 loop: CASSTGAYEQYF. The CDR3 nucleotides are TGCGCCAGCAGCACCGGAGCCTACGAGCAGTACTTC.

The gene calls are TRBV6-2 or TRBV6-3 and TRBJ1-5; D perhaps matches TRBD1 (6 bases). CDR1 MNHEY and CDR2 SVGEGT come from the germline V gene. V was cut by 6 bases and J by 7 bases, with 19 bases left in between. This CDR3 is 15 amino acids long. The CDR3 spells CASSPPAGARQPQHF. CDR3 sequence (DNA): TGTGCCAGCAGCCCCCCAGCGGGGGCCCGACAGCCCCAGCATTTT.

V and J are TRBV11-2 and TRBJ2-7, with 10 positions matching TRBD2. V shed 2 bases, J shed 6 bases, and the junction held 10 bases outside the gene matches. This CDR3 is built from 16 residues. Germline CDR1 SGHAT, CDR2 FQNNGV. Here the CDR3 DNA reads TGTGCCAGCAGCTTACGAAGGCTAGCGGGGGAAGGCGAGCAGTACTTC. Protein sequence: CASSLRRLAGEGEQYF.

This clone has just one count. J is TRBJ2-6 and V is TRBV6-2 or TRBV6-3; TRBD2 might be the D (7 bases). There are 19 residues in the CDR3. Trimming left V 4 bases short and J 2 bases short, with 21 bases between. Germline CDR1 MNHEY, CDR2 SVGEGT. The CDR3 here is CASSSLQGRVVTGANVLTF. The CDR3 nucleotides are TGTGCCAGCAGTTCCCTCCAGGGGAGGGTGGTCACTGGGGCCAACGTCCTGACTTTC.

The V gene is TRBV6-5, the J gene TRBJ2-1, with TRBD2 matching 12 bases. Germline values: CDR1 MNHEY, CDR2 SVGAGI. The CDR3 runs 15 residues. The V and J ends lost 0 bases and 12 bases, in that order; junction bases with no gene match: 6. The CDR3 spells CASSYSKLAGGSQFF. CDR3 nucleotides: TGTGCCAGCAGTTACTCGAAACTAGCGGGGGGTTCGCAGTTCTTC.

This sequence joins TRBV5-1 and TRBJ1-1; the D is unclear. This CDR3 spans 13 amino acids. Germline V gene data show CDR1 as SGHRS and CDR2 as YFSETQ. V was clipped by 0 bases and J by 2 bases, with 5 bases between them. The CDR3 here is CASSLVHNTEAFF. In DNA, the CDR3 is TGCGCCAGCAGCTTGGTACATAACACTGAAGCTTTCTTT.

This chain joins TRBV7-2 and TRBJ2-4; D is perhaps TRBD1 (5 bases). There are 14 residues in the CDR3. CDR1 and CDR2 from the germline V gene are SGHTA and FQGNSA. Trimming pared 5 bases from V and 7 bases from J, leaving 15 bases between. CDR3 bases: TGTGCCAGCAGCACCTCAGGGCCCGGCAACATTCAGTACTTC. This translates into CASSTSGPGNIQYF.

The chain couples TRBV11-3 to TRBJ1-3, with D uncertain. The CDR3 consists of 13 residues. Trimming took off 1 base at V and 7 bases at J, with 8 bases between the two ends. Germline CDR1 is SGHNT and CDR2 is YENEEA. CDR3 nucleotide sequence: TGTGCCAGCAGCTTAGGAGAATGGAACACCATATATTTT. This gives the protein CASSLGEWNTIYF.

V and J are TRBV25-1 and TRBJ1-5; TRBD1 agrees at 9 bases. The J segment lost 4 bases and the V segment lost 3 bases, leaving 4 bases of the junction unmatched. The CDR3 extends over 15 amino acids. Germline V lookup: CDR1 MGHDK, CDR2 SYGVNS. Here the CDR3 reads CASSDGQGLNQPQHF. The DNA for the CDR3 is TGTGCCAGCAGTGACGGACAGGGGCTGAATCAGCCCCAGCATTTT.

As DNA, the CDR3 is TGTGCCTGGAGTCATATCAGTGGGAGGGCCAATGAGCAGTTCTTC. Amino acids: CAWSHISGRANEQFF. The V and J genes are TRBV30 and TRBJ2-1; 7 bases match TRBD2. The CDR3 spans 15 residues. V was pared by 2 bases and J by 6 bases, with 10 bases of the junction left unmatched. CDR1 is GTSNPN, CDR2 SVGIG, per germline (reference sequence). Full variable domain (outside the CDR3, taken from reference TRBV30 and TRBJ2-1): SQTIHQWPATLVQPVGSPLSLECTVEGTSNPNLYWYRQAAGRGLQLLFYSVGIGQISSEVPQNLSASRPQDRQFILSSKKLLLSDSGFYLCAWSHISGRANEQFFGPGTRLTVL.

The rearrangement links TRBV30 to TRBJ1-5; 8 bases match TRBD1. After removal of 3 bases from V and 7 bases from J, the junction contained 5 bases not matched to a gene. The V gene's germline CDR1 is GTSNPN and CDR2 SVGIG (reference sequence). The CDR3 runs 13 residues. CDR3: CAWSTDREQPQHF. The CDR3 nucleotides read TGTGCCTGGAGCACGGACAGGGAGCAGCCCCAGCATTTT.

This chain uses TRBV6-1 with TRBJ2-2; possible D gene TRBD2, 7 bases. Between the trimmed V and J ends, which lost 4 bases and 5 bases, there was a span of 17 bases. This CDR3 region has 16 residues. Germline values: CDR1 MNHNS, CDR2 SASEGT. CDR3 sequence reads: CASSGLGGARTGELFF. The CDR3 DNA follows: TGTGCCAGCAGTGGGCTGGGGGGGGCGCGGACCGGGGAGCTGTTTTTT.

V and J are TRBV4-1 and TRBJ2-2; D remains unclear. The CDR3 is 15 amino acids. Germline CDR1 reads MGHRA; CDR2 reads YSYEKL. The V gene lost 1 base and the J gene lost 2 bases, with 8 bases spanning the gap. The CDR3 nucleotides read TGCGCCAGCAGCCAAGGAACTACAAACACCGGGGAGCTGTTTTTT. Translation: CASSQGTTNTGELFF.

This clone was counted once. J is TRBJ2-5 and V is TRBV5-6; possible D gene TRBD2, 6 bases. Looked up from germline, CDR1 is SGHDT and CDR2 is YYEEEE. The CDR3 is made up of 15 amino acids. V was pared by 1 base and J by 5 bases, with 15 bases between. Here the CDR3 reads CASSLRAGIRETQYF. In nucleotides, the CDR3 is TGTGCCAGCAGCTTGAGGGCGGGGATCCGCGAGACCCAGTACTTC.

The chain has TRBV2 and TRBJ2-1; TRBD1 might be the D (6 bases). Trimming pared 6 bases from V and 12 bases from J, leaving 15 bases between. Germline CDR1 reads SNHLY; CDR2 reads FYNNEI. This CDR3 is 12 amino acids long. CDR3: CASRTFGTPQFF. In DNA form, the CDR3 reads TGTGCCAGCAGGACCTTTGGGACACCGCAGTTCTTC.

V and J are TRBV5-1 and TRBJ2-1, with 9 positions matching TRBD1. The germline gives CDR1 SGHRS, CDR2 YFSETQ. J gave up 3 bases and V 4 bases, and 5 bases lay outside the gene matches. The CDR3 consists of 15 residues. CDR3 protein: CASSPGTGFYNEQFF. In DNA, the CDR3 is TGCGCCAGCAGCCCCGGGACAGGGTTCTACAATGAGCAGTTCTTC.

The genes are TRBV6-2 or TRBV6-3 and TRBJ1-2; weak D call: TRBD1 (6 bases). V dropped 5 bases and J dropped 5 bases, with 15 bases sitting between them. Germline V gene sequence: CDR1 MNHEY, CDR2 SVGEGT. This CDR3 spans 14 amino acids. CDR3 sequence: CASSPRGAAYGYTF. In nucleotides, the CDR3 is TGTGCCAGCAGTCCCAGGGGCGCCGCTTATGGCTACACCTTC.

This sequence joins TRBV11-2 and TRBJ1-3, with D unclear. The V gene lost 1 base and the J gene lost 2 bases, with 0 bases spanning the gap. The CDR3 runs to 12 residues. CDR1 and CDR2 from the germline V gene are SGHAT and FQNNGV. CDR3 amino acids: CASSLAGNTIYF. The CDR3 region has the DNA TGTGCCAGCAGCTTAGCTGGAAACACCATATATTTT.

The chain links TRBV15 to TRBJ2-4, with 8 bases lining up with TRBD2. This CDR3 spans 15 amino acids. Germline assignment: CDR1 LNHNV and CDR2 YYDKDF (reference sequence). Unmatched junction bases numbered 6, after V lost 4 bases and J lost 4 bases. The CDR3: CATSTWKRGKNIQYF. CDR3 bases: TGTGCCACCAGCACCTGGAAGCGGGGGAAAAACATTCAGTACTTC.

The rearrangement links TRBV4-3 to TRBJ1-5, with D uncertain. The germline V gene encodes CDR1 LGHNA and CDR2 YSLEER. The CDR3 is made up of 15 amino acids. Trimming left V 0 bases short and J 4 bases short, with 10 bases between. CDR3 protein: CASSQDGTGNQPQHF. The CDR3 DNA reads TGCGCCAGCAGCCAAGATGGTACGGGGAATCAGCCCCAGCATTTT.

The chain uses TRBV11-3 and TRBJ2-6, with 10 bases identical to TRBD2. CDR3 length equals 18 residues. Germline V gives CDR1 SGHNT, CDR2 YENEEA. V was clipped by 0 bases and J by 2 bases; unmatched bases: 4. DNA of the CDR3: TGTGCCAGCAGCTTAGATGTCAGCGGGGGGGCTGGGGCCAACGTCCTGACTTTC. Translating gives CASSLDVSGGAGANVLTF.

This chain joins TRBV6-1 and TRBJ1-5; no clear D gene. The CDR3 runs 12 residues. Per the germline V gene, CDR1 is MNHNS and CDR2 is SASEGT. V was shortened by 2 bases and J by 7 bases, with 6 bases between the two germline ends. CDR3 sequence: CASSENNQPQHF. CDR3 nucleotide sequence: TGTGCCAGCAGTGAAAACAACCAGCCCCAGCATTTT.

The chain links TRBV6-5 to TRBJ1-1; D gene unclear. CDR1 and CDR2 from the germline V gene are MNHEY and SVGAGI. Trimming removed 0 bases from V and 5 bases from J, with 10 bases in between. The CDR3 contains 14 residues. The CDR3 region has the DNA TGTGCCAGCAGTTACTCGAGACGGCTAACTGAAGCTTTCTTT. Amino acid sequence: CASSYSRRLTEAFF.

V is TRBV5-6 and J is TRBJ1-4; D is possibly TRBD1 (6 bases). Germline V lookup: CDR1 SGHDT, CDR2 YYEEEE. The CDR3 covers 15 residues. Trimming took 4 bases from V and 7 from J, leaving 17 bases between them. CDR3 region: CASSRYHTGSEKLFF. CDR3 nucleotides: TGTGCCAGCAGCCGATATCACACAGGGAGTGAAAAACTGTTTTTT. The full variable domain, in which reference TRBV5-6 and TRBJ1-4 provide the parts outside the CDR3, is DAGVTQSPTHLIKTRGQQVTLRCSPKSGHDTVSWYQQALGQGPQFIFQYYEEEERQRGNFPDRFSGHQFPNYSSELNVNALLLGDSALYLCASSRYHTGSEKLFFGSGTQLSVL.